This T cell receptor beta chain was observed in a study of regulatory T cells in long-lasting Graves disease. With V trimmed by 5 bases and J by 7 bases, 10 bases remained unmatched. The germline gives CDR1 SGHAT, CDR2 FQNNGV. The CDR3 length is 15 residues. Both iRepertoire HTBI primers and Arm-PCR of CDR3 regions were used to build the TCR beta libraries. Per the study methods: Identified across the samples were 50 to 70 TRBV segments and about 15 TRBJ segments. MiXCR was run by TCRdb on the multiplex PCR reads, yielding one entry per CDR3 protein. V and J calls and clone size were set by TCRdb, not the authors. There are roughly 400,000 distinct CDR3 sequences in the sample; about a sixth occur only once, and less than 30% lies in the top ten. This clonotype was seen only once. Time point: newly diagnosed GD, antithyroid drugs for less than 3 months. Generation of the TCR library employed RNA extracted from PBMCs. Guidelines of the American Thyroid Association were used to diagnose Graves' disease.

This sample was also put to use in a study of T cells in Graves' hyperthyroidism and ophthalmopathy. Per that study: HTBI primers were employed in a first-round RT-PCR of the TCR CDR3. Among clonotypes expanded in thyroid above 0.001, most were also found in blood.

The material was peripheral blood mononuclear cells (PBMCs), obtained at new diagnosis, from a patient treated with antithyroid drugs. This TCR came from a woman aged 18 to 35 with Graves disease. The chain links TRBV11-2 to TRBJ2-1; TRBD2 aligns across 8 bases. The CDR3 protein is CASSQDLLAENEQFF. Here the CDR3 DNA reads TGTGCCAGCAGCCAAGATTTACTAGCGGAAAATGAGCAGTTCTTC.